The T cell receptor (beta chain) under discussion was sequenced for a study of human versus mouse CDR3 diversity and MHC coevolution (TCRdb year 2017). General notes on the study: The immunoSEQ assay was reported to detect one in 200,000 T cells and to minimize amplification bias from multiplex PCR. Across the mouse and human samples, each sample yielded between about 0.6 x 10^7 and 1.6 x 10^7 valid reads. Human naive CD4 T cell repertoires served as a reference for TCR selection on multiple MHC II alleles, compared against human-TCR-locus transgenic mice with single MHC II. The human cohort was made up of three healthy volunteer blood donors, who at collection were aged 30 to 40, 40 to 49 and 60 to 69, one donor in each range.

Fluorescence-activated cell sorting was used to pull naive CD4 T cells, meaning cells that were CD45RO-negative and CD62L-positive, out of the PBMCs. About 50 ml of fresh peripheral blood was drawn per donor, and PBMCs were isolated by Ficoll density centrifugation. Cell sorting was carried out on a FACSAria III instrument, and a purity above 95% was achieved for all samples. After removal of 6 bases from V and 3 bases from J, the junction retains 8 bases not matched to a gene. The CDR3 measures 15 amino acids from cysteine to phenylalanine. Here the CDR3 DNA is all that survives: 45 bases in frame from base 1. The germline V gene encodes CDR1 LNHDA and CDR2 SQIVND (reference sequence). Points on this clone: The specificity of this receptor is unknown. Base-call qualities are not available, and no considerably larger clone is one nucleotide away.

The QIAGEN blood and tissue kit was used to extract genomic DNA from sorted cells, and the DNA was quantified on a NanoDrop 1000. Using multiplex PCR of genomic DNA, the immunoSEQ platform deep sequenced and quantified the TCR alpha and beta chains. The study's processing was this. TCR sequences were annotated using IMGT gene and region definitions. Out-of-frame rearrangements served as a stand-in for the preselection repertoire and were compared with in-frame clonotypes. To estimate repertoire size, the study used the iCHAO1 estimator that comes with the immunoSEQ platform. A Gini index based on the Lorenz curve was applied to in-frame amino acid clonotypes to measure clonal inequality. The intersect function in the R package tcR was used to count shared clonotypes, while the Jaccard index served to score similarity. V, J and V-J usage frequencies went into a principal component analysis run with the R prcomp function, with no normalization applied. As stored in TCRdb, this immuneACCESS dataset retains in-frame rearrangements with V and J assigned. A fraction of the clones does not appear; measured against another copy, unresolved V genes explain less than half of the discrepancy, and the remainder lacks a known reason. Clone size and V and J calls were adopted from that table, with D and trimming inferred from the DNA. A total of tens of thousands of clones appear in this sample, over 85% of them only once. Of the sample, around 1.3% falls within the top ten clones.

Study-wide findings and limitations: According to iCHAO1 estimates, humans had the largest TCR beta repertoire, roughly 1.5 million clonotypes, which was attributed likely to selection by multiple MHC II molecules. On average, more CDR3 deletions and insertions were observed in humans than in mice, indicating greater exonuclease and TdT activity. Repertoire diversity was not regarded as directly comparable between humans and mice because human T cells were selected on roughly 6 MHC II alleles. Among all compared groups, two of the three human donors had the lowest clonal inequality scores.

The TCR was taken from a person between 25 and 70 years old in good health. Specimen: naive CD4+ T cells from blood. The cell subset or site label on this specimen signifies: CD45RO-negative CD62L-positive naive CD4 T cells. The receptor chain draws on TRBV19 and TRBJ1-5, with TRBD1 identical over 7 junction bases. At the DNA level, the sequence is TGTGCCAGTAGCACCGGGACAGCACACAATCAGCCCCAGCATTTT. The resulting protein is CASSTGTAHNQPQHF.